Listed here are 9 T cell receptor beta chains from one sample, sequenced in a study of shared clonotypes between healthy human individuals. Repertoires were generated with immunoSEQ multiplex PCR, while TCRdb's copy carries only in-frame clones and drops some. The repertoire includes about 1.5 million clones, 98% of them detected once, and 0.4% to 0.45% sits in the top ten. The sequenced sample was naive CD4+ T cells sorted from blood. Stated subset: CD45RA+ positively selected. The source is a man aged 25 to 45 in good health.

The CDR3 coding sequence is TGTGCCAGCAGTGAGACAGTAGGCTATGGCTACACCTTC. Translation gives CASSETVGYGYTF. The V call is TRBV6-4, the J call TRBJ1-2, with a weak D call TRBD1 (5 bases). Trimming left V 3 bases short and J 4 bases short, with 9 bases between. The CDR3 length is 13 residues. Germline V gives CDR1 MRHNA, CDR2 SNTAGT.

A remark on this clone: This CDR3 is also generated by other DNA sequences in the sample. CDR3 nucleotide sequence: TGTGCCAGCAGCTTAGTAGGGGGCTACGAGCAGTACTTC. Encoded protein: CASSLVGGYEQYF. This chain uses TRBV7-2 with TRBJ2-7, with D maybe TRBD1 (6 bases). The CDR3 is 13 amino acids. The germline V gene encodes CDR1 SGHTA and CDR2 FQGNSA. Trimming pared 1 base from V and 3 bases from J, leaving 7 bases between.

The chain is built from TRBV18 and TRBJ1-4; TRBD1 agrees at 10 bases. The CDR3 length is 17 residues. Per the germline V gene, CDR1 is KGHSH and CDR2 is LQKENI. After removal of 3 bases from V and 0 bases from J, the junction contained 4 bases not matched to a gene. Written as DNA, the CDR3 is TGTGCCAGCTCACCGGGACAGGGGTCTGCAACTAATGAAAAACTGTTTTTT. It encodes CASSPGQGSATNEKLFF.

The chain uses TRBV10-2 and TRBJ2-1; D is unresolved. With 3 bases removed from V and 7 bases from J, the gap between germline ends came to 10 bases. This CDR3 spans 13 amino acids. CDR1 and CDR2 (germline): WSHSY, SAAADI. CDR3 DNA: TGCGCCAGCAGTGACTCCCGCCCTAATGAGCAGTTCTTC. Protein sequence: CASSDSRPNEQFF.

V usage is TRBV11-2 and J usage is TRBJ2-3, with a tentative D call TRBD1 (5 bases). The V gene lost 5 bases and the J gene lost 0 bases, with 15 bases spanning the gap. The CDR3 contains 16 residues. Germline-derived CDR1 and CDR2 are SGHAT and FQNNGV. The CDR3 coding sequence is TGTGCCAGCAGCCTCACAATCAGGGTTAGCACAGATACGCAGTATTTT. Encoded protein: CASSLTIRVSTDTQYF.

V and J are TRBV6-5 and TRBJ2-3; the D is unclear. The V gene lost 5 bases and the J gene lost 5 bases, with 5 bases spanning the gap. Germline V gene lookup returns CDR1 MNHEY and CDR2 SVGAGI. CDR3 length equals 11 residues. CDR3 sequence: CASSLRDTQYF. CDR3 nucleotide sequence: TGTGCCAGCAGTCTACGAGATACGCAGTATTTT.

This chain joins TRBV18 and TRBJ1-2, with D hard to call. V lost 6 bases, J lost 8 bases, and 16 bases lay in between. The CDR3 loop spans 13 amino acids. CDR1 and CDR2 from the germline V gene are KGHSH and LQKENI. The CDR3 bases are TGTGCCAGCTCGCCGATTAGCAGATGGGGCTACACCTTC. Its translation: CASSPISRWGYTF.

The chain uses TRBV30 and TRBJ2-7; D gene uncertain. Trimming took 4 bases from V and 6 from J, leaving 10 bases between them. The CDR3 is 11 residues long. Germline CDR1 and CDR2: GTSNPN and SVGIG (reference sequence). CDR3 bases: TGTGCCTGGAATTTTGTGGGCGAGCAGTACTTC. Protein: CAWNFVGEQYF.

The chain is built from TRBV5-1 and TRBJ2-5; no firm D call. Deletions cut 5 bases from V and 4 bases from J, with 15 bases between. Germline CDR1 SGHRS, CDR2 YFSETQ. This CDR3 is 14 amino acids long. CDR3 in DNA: TGCGCCAGCAGATCCCACGGGCTTCGAGAGACCCAGTACTTC. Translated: CASRSHGLRETQYF.